This T cell receptor beta chain came from a study of blood T cells in healthy people across ages. Next came a second PCR, run for about 7 to 12 cycles, which used a sample-barcoded 5' primer along with a J-beta primer mix. TCRdb independently ran MiXCR on the 5' RACE reads; one entry per CDR3 protein. The repertoire includes 550,000 to 750,000 distinct CDR3 sequences, around 21% of them detected once, and roughly 3.6% sits in the top ten. Unmatched junction bases numbered 5, after V lost 1 base and J lost 2 bases. The length of the CDR3 is 16 residues. Per germline, CDR1 MGHRA and CDR2 YSYEKL. The clonotype originates from a man in his 70s in good health. Sequenced material: blood. The rearrangement links TRBV4-1 to TRBJ2-7; 10 nucleotides match TRBD2. CDR3 DNA sequence: TGCGCCAGCAGCCAAGTTAGAACTAGCGGGACCTACGAGCAGTACTTC. This gives the protein CASSQVRTSGTYEQYF.